The 16 T cell receptor beta chains listed next were all sequenced from one sample in a study of blood T cell repertoires in COVID-19 (dated by TCRdb to the early 2020s). The library was prepared using the immunoSEQ multiplex PCR assay. TCRdb obtained this table from immuneACCESS and retained in-frame rearrangements with V and J assigned. These tables miss some clones; where compared with another copy, unresolved V genes account for less than half of the shortfall, and the remainder is unexplained. In all, the sample holds about 160,000 clones, and around 82% of those were seen once. Of the sample, about 6% is held by the ten largest clones. The sample taken for sequencing was PBMCs or T cells enriched from blood (not recorded which). The receptors here all came from a man aged 35 to 55 who had recovered from COVID-19.

The chain employs TRBV30 and TRBJ1-3; TRBD1 is a possible D gene (6 bases). V was shortened by 4 bases and J by 5 bases, with 15 bases between the two germline ends. This CDR3 region has 14 residues. Germline V gene data show CDR1 as GTSNPN and CDR2 as SVGIG (reference sequence). CDR3 amino acids: CAWKSWGQRNTIYF. In DNA, the CDR3 is TGTGCCTGGAAATCCTGGGGGCAGAGAAACACCATATATTTT.

DNA of the CDR3: TGTGCCACCAGTGATTCGACAGGGTGGGCAGAAAGTCCTTATGGCTACACCTTC. Encoded protein: CATSDSTGWAESPYGYTF. The chain couples TRBV24-1 to TRBJ1-2, with 7 bases lining up with TRBD1. The V segment lost 2 bases and the J segment 5 bases; nucleotides outside the gene matches: 16. Germline CDR1 is KGHDR and CDR2 is SFDVKD. This CDR3 has 18 residues.

The chain carries TRBV7-8 and TRBJ2-1, with 9 bases matching TRBD2. Germline trimming cut 8 bases from V and 7 bases from J; bases unmatched to any gene: 9. From germline, CDR1 is SGHVS and CDR2 FQNEAQ. CDR3 length: 14 amino acids. The CDR3 nucleotides read TGTGCCAGCTTGGCGGGGGGGGGTTTAAATGAGCAGTTCTTC. This translates into CASLAGGGLNEQFF. The full variable domain, rest sourced from reference TRBV7-8 and TRBJ2-1, is GAGVSQSPRYKVAKRGQDVALRCDPISGHVSLFWYQQALGQGPEFLTYFQNEAQLDKSGLPSDRFFAERPEGSVSTLKIQRTQQEDSAVYLCASLAGGGLNEQFFGPGTRLTVL.

The chain carries TRBV11-3 and TRBJ2-3; 12 bases agree with TRBD2. The trim removed 3 bases at V and 4 bases at J, leaving 2 bases unmatched. Germline-derived CDR1 and CDR2 are SGHNT and YENEEA. This CDR3 region has 15 residues. The CDR3 DNA sequence: TGTGCCAGCAGCTTGACTAGCGGGGGCGCAGATACGCAGTATTTT. Residues: CASSLTSGGADTQYF.

The chain's CDR3 is CASSFQGQTHSPLHF. In DNA form, the CDR3 reads TGTGCCAGCAGCTTCCAGGGACAGACCCATTCACCCCTCCACTTT. J is TRBJ1-6 and V is TRBV9; 7 bases are a match to TRBD1. This CDR3 contains 15 residues. CDR1 is SGDLS and CDR2 is YYNGEE in the germline V gene. The ends lost 4 bases at V and 8 bases at J; junction bases unmatched: 9.

V gene TRBV5-1 combines with J gene TRBJ2-5; the D gene is possibly TRBD2 (6 bases). Germline CDR1 and CDR2: SGHRS and YFSETQ. The CDR3 is 17 amino acids. V was shortened by 0 bases and J by 5 bases, with 20 bases between the two germline ends. This CDR3 reads CASSLGVGTRAGETQYF. In DNA, the CDR3 is TGCGCCAGCAGCTTGGGAGTGGGGACCCGGGCGGGGGAGACCCAGTACTTC.

This rearrangement joins TRBV30 to TRBJ1-5, with 9 bases fitting TRBD1. V dropped 5 bases and J dropped 8; count of bases not matched to a gene: 7. The CDR3 is made up of 13 amino acids. Germline lookup yields CDR1 GTSNPN and CDR2 SVGIG (reference sequence). DNA of the CDR3: TGTGCCTGGTCTGGACAGGGGACGGAGCCCCAGCATTTT. Amino acids: CAWSGQGTEPQHF. The variable domain in full, with the rest retrieved from reference TRBV30 and TRBJ1-5, is SQTIHQWPATLVQPVGSPLSLECTVEGTSNPNLYWYRQAAGRGLQLLFYSVGIGQISSEVPQNLSASRPQDRQFILSSKKLLLSDSGFYLCAWSGQGTEPQHFGDGTRLSIL.

The rearrangement links TRBV6-5 to TRBJ2-4; 9 bases match TRBD1. There are 13 residues in the CDR3. Trimming took 10 bases from V and 5 from J; bases not matched to a gene: 6. Looked up from germline, CDR1 is MNHEY and CDR2 is SVGAGI. CDR3 in DNA: TGTGCCATCGGGACAGGGACCGAAAACATTCAGTACTTC. Its translation: CAIGTGTENIQYF.

The V gene is TRBV11-2, the J gene TRBJ2-5, with TRBD2 matching 13 bases. The CDR3 is made up of 18 amino acids. With 1 base clipped from V and 5 bases from J, the junction kept 10 bases outside the gene matches. Germline values: CDR1 SGHAT, CDR2 FQNNGV. CDR3 nucleotides: TGTGCCAGCAGCTTAGCGACTAGCGGGGGGCTTCCCTACGAGACCCAGTACTTC. As protein: CASSLATSGGLPYETQYF.

This clone occurred once. The chain carries TRBV18 and TRBJ1-1; 10 bases are shared with TRBD1. V shed 4 bases and J 4 bases; nucleotides not matched to a gene: 12. The CDR3 has 17 amino acids. CDR1 and CDR2 (germline): KGHSH, LQKENI. The CDR3 DNA reads as TGTGCCAGCTCACGACCGACAGGGGGCGGTTCGGGCACTGAAGCTTTCTTT. Translation gives CASSRPTGGGSGTEAFF.

This clone was recorded only once. V usage is TRBV21-1 and J usage is TRBJ2-7; no DNA check was done on the table's D call, TRBD2. TRBV21-1 is a pseudogene locus. This CDR3 spans 17 amino acids. In nucleotides, the CDR3 is TGTGCCAGCAGCAAAGGTCGGCGGGCAGCGAGCTCCTACGAGCAGTACGTC. Its protein is CASSKGRRAASSYEQYV.

The chain links TRBV6-5 to TRBJ2-7, with a possible D match to TRBD1 (7 bases). The CDR3 has 14 residues. Per the germline V gene, CDR1 is MNHEY and CDR2 is SVGAGI. V lost 7 bases and J lost 2, with 15 bases in between. The CDR3 DNA follows: TGTGCCAGCATCCCGGAGGGGGCTACCTACGAGCAGTACGTC. It is translated as CASIPEGATYEQYV.

This chain's CDR3 is CASSPTSQAGGHRNEQFF. CDR3 nucleotide sequence: TGTGCCAGCAGCCCTACCTCCCAAGCGGGGGGTCATAGGAATGAGCAGTTCTTC. This chain joins TRBV7-9 and TRBJ2-1, with 9 nucleotides matching TRBD2. After removal of 5 bases from V and 7 bases from J, the junction contained 18 bases not matched to a gene. Germline loops: CDR1 SEHNR, CDR2 FQNEAQ (reference sequence). The CDR3 spans 18 residues.

This sequence joins TRBV10-3 and TRBJ1-1; weak D call: TRBD1 (5 bases). Trimming removed 2 bases from V and 1 base from J, with 5 bases in between. This CDR3 has 13 amino acids. Germline assignment: CDR1 ENHRY and CDR2 SYGVKD. Here the CDR3 reads CAISEDRNTEAFF. As DNA, the CDR3 is TGTGCCATCAGTGAGGACAGGAACACTGAAGCTTTCTTT.

This chain uses TRBV9 with TRBJ2-2; 8 nucleotides match TRBD2. This CDR3 region has 17 residues. Germline CDR1 SGDLS, CDR2 YYNGEE. The trim removed 0 bases at V and 1 base at J, leaving 5 bases unmatched. CDR3: CASSVGAGAVNTGELFF. The DNA of the CDR3 is TGTGCCAGCAGCGTAGGAGCGGGGGCCGTGAACACCGGGGAGCTGTTTTTT. The full variable domain, completed using reference TRBV9 and TRBJ2-2, is DSGVTQTPKHLITATGQRVTLRCSPRSGDLSVYWYQQSLDQGLQFLIQYYNGEERAKGNILERFSAQQFPDLHSELNLSSLELGDSALYFCASSVGAGAVNTGELFFGEGSRLTVL.

This clone was detected a few times. The chain combines TRBV27 with TRBJ2-7; 7 positions match TRBD1. This CDR3 is built from 14 residues. Germline CDR1 and CDR2: MNHEY and SMNVEV (reference sequence). With 5 bases clipped from V and 3 bases from J, the junction kept 7 bases outside the gene matches. The CDR3 DNA sequence: TGTGCCAGCAGTATACGGGGACAGCTCTACGAGCAGTACGTC. Its protein is CASSIRGQLYEQYV.